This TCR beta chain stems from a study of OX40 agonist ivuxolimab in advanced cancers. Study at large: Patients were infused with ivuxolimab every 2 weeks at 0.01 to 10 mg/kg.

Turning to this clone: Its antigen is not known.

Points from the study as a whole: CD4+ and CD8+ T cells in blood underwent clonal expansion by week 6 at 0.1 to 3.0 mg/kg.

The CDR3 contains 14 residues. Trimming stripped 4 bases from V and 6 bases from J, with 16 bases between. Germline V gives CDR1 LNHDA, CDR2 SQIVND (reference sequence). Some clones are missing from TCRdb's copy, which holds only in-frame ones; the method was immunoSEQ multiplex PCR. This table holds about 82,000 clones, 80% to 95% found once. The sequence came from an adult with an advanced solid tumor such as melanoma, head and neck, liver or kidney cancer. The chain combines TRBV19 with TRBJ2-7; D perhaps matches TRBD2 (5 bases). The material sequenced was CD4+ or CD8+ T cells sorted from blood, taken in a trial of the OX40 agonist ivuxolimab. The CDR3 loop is CASSRGGFGLEQYF. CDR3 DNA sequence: TGTGCCAGTAGTAGAGGTGGTTTTGGACTCGAGCAGTACTTC. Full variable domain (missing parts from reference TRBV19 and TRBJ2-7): DGGITQSPKYLFRKEGQNVTLSCEQNLNHDAMYWYRQDPGQGLRLIYYSQIVNDFQKGDIAEGYSVSREKKESFPLTVTSAQKNPTAFYLCASSRGGFGLEQYFGPGTRLTVT.